The entry below gives a single T cell receptor beta chain sequence along with its context. Noted time point: longitudinal time-point 1 (baseline). MiXCR was run by TCRdb on the 5' RACE reads, yielding one entry per CDR3 protein. The sample lists approximately 46,000 distinct CDR3 sequences, over 8% occurring once. The sample is drawn from a study of neurological immune-mediated disorders. There are 15 residues in the CDR3. The trim removed 6 bases at V and 5 bases at J, leaving 12 bases unmatched. The sequence was collected from a woman aged 40 to 49 in good health. The source material was PBMCs. J is TRBJ1-1 and V is TRBV12-3 or TRBV12-4; 7 nucleotides match TRBD1. As DNA, the CDR3 is TGTGCCAGCAGGCCCGACAGGGAAGGAAGGACTGAAGCTTTCTTT. Encoded protein: CASRPDREGRTEAFF.